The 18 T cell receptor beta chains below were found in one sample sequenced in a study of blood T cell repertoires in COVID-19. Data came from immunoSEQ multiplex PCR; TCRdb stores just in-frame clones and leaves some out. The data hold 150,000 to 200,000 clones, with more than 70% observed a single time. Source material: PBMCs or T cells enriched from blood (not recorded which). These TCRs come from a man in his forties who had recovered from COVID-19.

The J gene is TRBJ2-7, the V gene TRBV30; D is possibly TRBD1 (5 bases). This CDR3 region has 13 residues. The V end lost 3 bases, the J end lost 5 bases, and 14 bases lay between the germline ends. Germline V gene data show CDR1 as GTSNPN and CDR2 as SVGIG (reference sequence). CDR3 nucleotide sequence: TGTGCCTGGAGCAGACCCCCAGGGAACGAGCAGTACGTC. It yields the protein CAWSRPPGNEQYV.

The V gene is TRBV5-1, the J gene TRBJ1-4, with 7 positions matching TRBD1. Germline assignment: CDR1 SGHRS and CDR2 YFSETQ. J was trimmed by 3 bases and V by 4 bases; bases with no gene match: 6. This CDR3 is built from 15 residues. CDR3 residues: CASSGGQASNEKLFF. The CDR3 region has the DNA TGCGCCAGCAGCGGTGGACAGGCCTCTAATGAAAAACTGTTTTTT. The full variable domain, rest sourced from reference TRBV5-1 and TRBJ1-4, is KAGVTQTPRYLIKTRGQQVTLSCSPISGHRSVSWYQQTPGQGLQFLFEYFSETQRNKGNFPGRFSGRQFSNSRSEMNVSTLELGDSALYLCASSGGQASNEKLFFGSGTQLSVL.

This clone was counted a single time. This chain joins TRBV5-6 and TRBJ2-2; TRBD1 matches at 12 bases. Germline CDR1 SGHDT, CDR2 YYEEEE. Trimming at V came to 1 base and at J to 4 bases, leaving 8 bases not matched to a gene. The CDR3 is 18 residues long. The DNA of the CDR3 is TGTGCCAGCAGCTTGATGGGACAGGGGGCGTTTAGCACCGGGGAGCTGTTTTTT. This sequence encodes CASSLMGQGAFSTGELFF. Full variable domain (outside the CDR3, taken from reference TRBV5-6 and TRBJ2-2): DAGVTQSPTHLIKTRGQQVTLRCSPKSGHDTVSWYQQALGQGPQFIFQYYEEEERQRGNFPDRFSGHQFPNYSSELNVNALLLGDSALYLCASSLMGQGAFSTGELFFGEGSRLTVL.

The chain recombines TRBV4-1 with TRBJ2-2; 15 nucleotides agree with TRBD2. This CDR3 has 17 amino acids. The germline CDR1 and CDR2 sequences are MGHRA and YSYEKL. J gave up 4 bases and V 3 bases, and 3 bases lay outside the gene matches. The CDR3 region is CASSHGLAGGPTGELFF. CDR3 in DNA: TGCGCCAGCAGCCATGGACTAGCGGGGGGGCCCACCGGGGAGCTGTTTTTT.

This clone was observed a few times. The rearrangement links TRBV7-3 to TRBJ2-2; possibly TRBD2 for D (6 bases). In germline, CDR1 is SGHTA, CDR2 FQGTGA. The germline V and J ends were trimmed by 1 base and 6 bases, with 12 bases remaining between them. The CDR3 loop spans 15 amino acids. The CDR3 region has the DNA TGTGCCAGCAGCTTAAGCGGGACGGATCCCGGGGAGCTGTTTTTT. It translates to CASSLSGTDPGELFF.

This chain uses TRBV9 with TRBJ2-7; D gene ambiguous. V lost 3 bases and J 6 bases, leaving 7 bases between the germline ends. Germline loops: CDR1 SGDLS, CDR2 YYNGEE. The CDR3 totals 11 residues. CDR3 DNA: TGTGCCAGCAGCGGAGACTCCGAGCAGTACTTC. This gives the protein CASSGDSEQYF.

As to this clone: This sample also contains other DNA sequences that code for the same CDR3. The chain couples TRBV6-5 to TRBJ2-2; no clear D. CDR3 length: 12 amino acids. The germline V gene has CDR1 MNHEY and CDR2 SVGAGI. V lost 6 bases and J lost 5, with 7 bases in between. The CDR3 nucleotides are TGTGCCAGCAGGCCCCAGACCGGGGAGCTGTTTTTT. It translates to CASRPQTGELFF.

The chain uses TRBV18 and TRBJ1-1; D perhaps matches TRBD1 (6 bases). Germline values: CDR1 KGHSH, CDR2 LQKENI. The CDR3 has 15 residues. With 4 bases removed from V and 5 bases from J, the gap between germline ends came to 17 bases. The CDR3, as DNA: TGTGCCAGCTCACTACTACAGGGCGGGGGGACTGAAGCTTTCTTT. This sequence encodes CASSLLQGGGTEAFF.

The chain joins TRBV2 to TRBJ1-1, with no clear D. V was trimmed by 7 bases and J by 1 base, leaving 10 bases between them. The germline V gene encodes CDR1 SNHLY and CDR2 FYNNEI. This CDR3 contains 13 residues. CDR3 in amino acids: CASTSRENTEAFF. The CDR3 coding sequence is TGTGCCAGCACCTCCCGGGAGAACACTGAAGCTTTCTTT.

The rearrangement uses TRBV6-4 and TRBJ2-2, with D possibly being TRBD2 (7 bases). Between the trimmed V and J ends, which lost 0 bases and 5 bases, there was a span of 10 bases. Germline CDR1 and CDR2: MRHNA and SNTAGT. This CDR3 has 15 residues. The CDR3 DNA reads TGTGCCAGCAGTGACTCACAGGGAGGGACCGGGGAGCTGTTTTTT. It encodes CASSDSQGGTGELFF.

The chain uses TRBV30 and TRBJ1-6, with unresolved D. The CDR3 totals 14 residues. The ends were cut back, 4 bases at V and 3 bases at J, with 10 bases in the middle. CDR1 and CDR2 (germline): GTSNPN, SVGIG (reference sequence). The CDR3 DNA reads TGTGCCTGGACCCGGGAGCTCTATAATTCACCCCTCCACTTT. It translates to CAWTRELYNSPLHF.

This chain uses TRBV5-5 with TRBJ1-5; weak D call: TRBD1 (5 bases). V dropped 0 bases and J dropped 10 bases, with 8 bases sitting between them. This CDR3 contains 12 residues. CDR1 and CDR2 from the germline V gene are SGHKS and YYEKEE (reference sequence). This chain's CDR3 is CASSLEGKPQHF. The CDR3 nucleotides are TGTGCCAGCAGCTTGGAGGGGAAACCCCAGCATTTT. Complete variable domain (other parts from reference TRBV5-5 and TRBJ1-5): DAGVTQSPTHLIKTRGQQVTLRCSPISGHKSVSWYQQVLGQGPQFIFQYYEKEERGRGNFPDRFSARQFPNYSSELNVNALLLGDSALYLCASSLEGKPQHFGDGTRLSIL.

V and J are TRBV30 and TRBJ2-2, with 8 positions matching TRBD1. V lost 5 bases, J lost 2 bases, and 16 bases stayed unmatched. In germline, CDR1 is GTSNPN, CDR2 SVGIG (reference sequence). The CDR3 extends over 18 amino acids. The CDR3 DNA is TGTGCCTGGGCTCACTTTAAAAGACAGGGGCTAAACACCGGGGAGCTGTTTTTT. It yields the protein CAWAHFKRQGLNTGELFF.

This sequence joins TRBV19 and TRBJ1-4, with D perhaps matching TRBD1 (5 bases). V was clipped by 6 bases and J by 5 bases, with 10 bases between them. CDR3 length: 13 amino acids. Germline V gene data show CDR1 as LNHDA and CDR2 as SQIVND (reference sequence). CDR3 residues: CASRKTVNEKLFF. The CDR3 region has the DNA TGTGCCAGTAGGAAGACAGTGAATGAAAAACTGTTTTTT.

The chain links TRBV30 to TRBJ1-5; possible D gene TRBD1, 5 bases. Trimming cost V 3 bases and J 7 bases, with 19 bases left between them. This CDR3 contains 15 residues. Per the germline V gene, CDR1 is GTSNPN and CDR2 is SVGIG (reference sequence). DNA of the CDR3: TGTGCCTGGAGGGGAGGCTCCGGGGGGGGACAGCCCCAGCATTTT. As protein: CAWRGGSGGGQPQHF.

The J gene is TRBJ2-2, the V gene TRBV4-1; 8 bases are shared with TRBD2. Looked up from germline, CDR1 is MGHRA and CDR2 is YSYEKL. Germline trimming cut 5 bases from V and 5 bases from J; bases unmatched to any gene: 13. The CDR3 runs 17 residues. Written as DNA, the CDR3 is TGCGCCAGCAGCTTCAGATCGGCGGGGGGCGGGACCGGGGAGCTGTTTTTT. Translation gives CASSFRSAGGGTGELFF.

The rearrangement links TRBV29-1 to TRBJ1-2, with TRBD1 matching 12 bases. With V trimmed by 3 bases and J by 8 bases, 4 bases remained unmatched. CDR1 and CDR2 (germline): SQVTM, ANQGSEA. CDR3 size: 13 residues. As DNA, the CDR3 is TGCAGCGTTGAGGGACAGGGGGCGCGAGGCTACACCTTC. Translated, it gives CSVEGQGARGYTF.

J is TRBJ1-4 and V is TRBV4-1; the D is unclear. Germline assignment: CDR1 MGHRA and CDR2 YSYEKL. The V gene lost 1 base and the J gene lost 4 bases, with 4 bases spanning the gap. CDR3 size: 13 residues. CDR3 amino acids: CASSQGLNEKLFF. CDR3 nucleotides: TGCGCCAGCAGCCAAGGTCTTAATGAAAAACTGTTTTTT.